This T cell receptor (beta chain) derives from a study of blood T cell repertoires in COVID-19. Looking at the study overall: COVID-19 samples, acute and convalescent, were from the United States, Italy and Spain.

The assay was immunoSEQ multiplex PCR, and TCRdb's table has in-frame clones only and misses some. The table shows 220,000 or so clones, with approximately 85% occurring only once. CDR1 LNHDA and CDR2 SQIVND come from the germline V gene (reference sequence). J was trimmed by 8 bases and V by 3 bases; bases with no gene match: 9. The CDR3 has 16 residues. Sequenced input: PBMCs or T cells enriched from blood (not recorded which). The chain has TRBV19 and TRBJ1-6; 8 bases line up with TRBD1. This sequence was found in a woman aged 45-65 years who had recovered from COVID-19. The CDR3 protein is CASSIWAGGADSPLHF. The CDR3 region has the DNA TGTGCCAGTAGTATTTGGGCAGGGGGCGCCGATTCACCCCTCCACTTT.